A selection of T cell receptor beta chains follows, all from one sample in a study of blood T cell repertoires in COVID-19. Profiling relied on immunoSEQ multiplex PCR, and the TCRdb table lists in-frame clones only, not all of them. The repertoire holds 400,000 to 550,000 clones, with around 89% as singletons. The material sequenced was peripheral blood. The receptors come from a woman younger than 45 with acute or convalescent COVID-19. Both conserved end residues are part of each CDR3. The D gene is left open where the match is weak. Size tells how often a clone was seen (once, few, many) or the class of an expanded clone, and some rows leave it out.

abundance,v_gene,j_gene,d_gene,CDR3aa,CDR3nt
once,TRBV6-1,TRBJ2-7,NA,CASSEAERASYEQYF,TGTGCCAGCAGTGAAGCAGAGCGGGCCTCCTACGAGCAGTACTTC
NA,TRBV24-1,TRBJ2-3,NA,CATSAQKSESNTQYF,TGTGCCACCAGTGCACAGAAGTCGGAATCTAATACGCAGTATTTT
NA,TRBV7-9,TRBJ2-2,TRBD2,CASSLASGGITGELFF,TGTGCCAGCAGCCTAGCCAGCGGGGGGATCACCGGGGAGCTGTTTTTT
NA,TRBV2,TRBJ1-1,NA,CASSRERGLFDTEAFF,TGTGCCAGCAGTAGGGAAAGGGGGTTGTTTGACACTGAAGCTTTCTTT
NA,TRBV18,TRBJ2-2,TRBD1,CASSPGQTNTGELFF,TGTGCCAGCTCACCGGGACAGACGAACACCGGGGAGCTGTTTTTT
NA,TRBV7-2,TRBJ1-5,TRBD1,CASSLSGTGIQPQHF,TGTGCCAGCAGCTTATCTGGGACAGGGATTCAGCCCCAGCATTTT
NA,TRBV5-1,TRBJ1-1,TRBD1,CASSAWDSVNTEAFF,TGCGCCAGCAGCGCCTGGGACAGCGTGAACACTGAAGCTTTCTTT
NA,TRBV4-1,TRBJ2-3,TRBD1,CASSRTGTGTDTQYF,TGCGCCAGCAGCCGGACAGGGACGGGCACAGATACGCAGTATTTT
NA,TRBV11-2,TRBJ2-7,NA,CASSVYSGHNYEQYF,TGTGCCAGCAGCGTATACTCGGGACACAACTACGAGCAGTACTTC
NA,TRBV5-4,TRBJ2-5,NA,CASSLATGGETQYF,TGTGCCAGCAGCTTGGCCACGGGCGGGGAGACCCAGTACTTC
few,TRBV4-2,TRBJ2-7,TRBD2,CASSQTSGVNYEQYF,TGTGCCAGCAGCCAAACTAGCGGGGTAAACTACGAGCAGTACTTC
NA,TRBV30,TRBJ1-1,NA,CAWSAPGVGFAFF,TGTGCCTGGAGTGCTCCAGGGGTGGGCTTTGCTTTCTTT
NA,TRBV19,TRBJ1-1,TRBD1,CASSIRAGGIVLGF,TGTGCCAGTAGTATAAGAGCAGGGGGCATCGTGTTGGGATTT
NA,TRBV29-1,TRBJ1-1,NA,CSVGAKKGTEAFF,TGCAGCGTTGGAGCCAAAAAGGGGACTGAAGCTTTCTTT
NA,TRBV3-1/TRBV3-2,TRBJ1-1,NA,CASSQDWRGEAFF,TGTGCCAGCAGCCAAGATTGGAGGGGCGAAGCTTTCTTT
NA,TRBV4-2,TRBJ1-1,TRBD1,CASSQVFTGQYMNTEAFF,TGTGCCAGCAGCCAAGTCTTCACGGGACAGTACATGAACACTGAAGCTTTCTTT
NA,TRBV11-2,TRBJ2-3,NA,CASSLGAGATDTQYF,TGTGCCAGCAGCTTAGGGGCGGGGGCCACAGATACGCAGTATTTT
NA,TRBV7-2,TRBJ1-1,TRBD1,CASSPYYTGEVPEAFF,TGTGCCAGCAGCCCTTACTATACAGGGGAAGTCCCTGAAGCTTTCTTT
NA,TRBV19,TRBJ1-2,TRBD1,CASSDDTLDREYHGYTF,TGTGCCAGTAGCGACGACACACTGGACAGGGAGTATCACGGCTACACCTTC
NA,TRBV2,TRBJ2-7,NA,CASKGLGAGETYEQYF,TGTGCCAGCAAGGGTTTAGGGGCAGGAGAGACCTACGAGCAGTACTTC
NA,TRBV25-1,TRBJ1-2,TRBD1,CASTQGGYGYTF,TGTGCCAGTACACAGGGGGGCTATGGCTACACCTTC
NA,TRBV3-1/TRBV3-2,TRBJ1-2,NA,CASSQVTGSYGYTF,TGTGCCAGCAGCCAAGTAACGGGGTCCTATGGCTACACCTTC
NA,TRBV7-3,TRBJ2-1,TRBD1,CASSFQPPGTGADEQFF,TGTGCCAGCAGCTTCCAACCTCCCGGGACAGGGGCGGATGAGCAGTTCTTC
NA,TRBV2,TRBJ2-5,TRBD1,CASSEAQGTGEETQYF,TGTGCCAGCAGTGAAGCGCAAGGGACAGGGGAAGAGACCCAGTACTTC
NA,TRBV2,TRBJ1-5,TRBD1,CASRRDRVFGGNQPQHF,TGTGCCAGCAGACGGGACAGGGTTTTTGGGGGCAATCAGCCCCAGCATTTT
few,TRBV6-5,TRBJ2-2,TRBD1,CASTPGQSNTGELFF,TGTGCCAGCACCCCGGGACAGTCTAACACCGGGGAGCTGTTTTTT
NA,TRBV4-1,TRBJ1-1,NA,CASSQGLSRLLMNTEAFF,TGCGCCAGCAGCCAAGGACTGTCCAGACTACTTATGAACACTGAAGCTTTCTTT
NA,TRBV7-2,TRBJ1-3,NA,CASSLLLPYFAGNTIYF,TGTGCCAGCAGCTTACTCCTCCCGTATTTCGCTGGAAACACCATATATTTT
few,TRBV3-1/TRBV3-2,TRBJ2-7,NA,CASSQETGLSYEQYF,TGTGCCAGCAGCCAAGAGACTGGACTCTCCTACGAGCAGTACTTC
NA,TRBV11-1,TRBJ2-7,NA,CASSPGHRVVNEQYF,TGTGCCAGCTCCCCGGGCCACAGGGTGGTGAACGAGCAGTACTTC
once,TRBV4-1,TRBJ1-1,NA,CASSQYIGNTEAFF,TGCGCCAGCAGCCAATATATTGGCAACACTGAAGCTTTCTTT
once,TRBV2,TRBJ1-1,NA,CASRPAFGEWGLNTEAFF,TGTGCCAGCAGACCCGCATTTGGGGAATGGGGCTTGAACACTGAAGCTTTCTTT
few,TRBV6-5,TRBJ1-1,TRBD1,CASSWSDREGEAFF,TGTGCCAGCAGTTGGTCGGACAGGGAGGGTGAAGCTTTCTTT
NA,TRBV7-8,TRBJ1-5,TRBD1,CASSLVVVTGGQPQHF,TGTGCCAGCAGCTTAGTGGTTGTGACAGGGGGTCAGCCCCAGCATTTT
NA,TRBV19,TRBJ2-1,TRBD1,CASSTVQGATYNEQFF,TGTGCCAGTAGTACCGTCCAGGGGGCAACGTACAATGAGCAGTTCTTC
NA,TRBV10-2,TRBJ1-1,NA,CASSESTAASGETEAFF,TGCGCCAGCAGTGAGTCGACGGCAGCTTCGGGGGAGACTGAAGCTTTCTTT
NA,TRBV7-9,TRBJ2-3,TRBD2,CASSLSTSGVTDTQYF,TGTGCCAGCAGCTTATCCACTAGCGGGGTCACAGATACGCAGTATTTT
NA,TRBV7-8,TRBJ2-5,NA,CASSFSGEQETQYF,TGTGCCAGCAGCTTCTCGGGGGAGCAAGAGACCCAGTACTTC
NA,TRBV11-2,TRBJ2-7,NA,CASSSLQGTRYEQYF,TGTGCCAGCAGCTCTCTACAGGGGACTCGCTACGAGCAGTACTTC
NA,TRBV5-1,TRBJ1-1,NA,CASSLRVGGVEAFF,TGCGCCAGCAGCTTGAGAGTTGGCGGCGTAGAAGCTTTCTTT